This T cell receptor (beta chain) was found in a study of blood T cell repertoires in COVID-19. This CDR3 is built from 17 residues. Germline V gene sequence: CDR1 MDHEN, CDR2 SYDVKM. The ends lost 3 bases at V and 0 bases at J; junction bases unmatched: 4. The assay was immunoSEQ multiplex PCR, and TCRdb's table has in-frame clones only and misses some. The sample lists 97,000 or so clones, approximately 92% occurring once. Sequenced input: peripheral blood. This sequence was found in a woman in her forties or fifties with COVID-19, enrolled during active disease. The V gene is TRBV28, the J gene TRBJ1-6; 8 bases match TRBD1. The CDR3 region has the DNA TGTGCCAGCAGTTTGACAGGGGTCGGCTCCTATAATTCACCCCTCCACTTT. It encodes CASSLTGVGSYNSPLHF. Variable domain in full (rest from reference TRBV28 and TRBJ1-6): DVKVTQSSRYLVKRTGEKVFLECVQDMDHENMFWYRQDPGLGLRLIYFSYDVKMKEKGDIPEGYSVSREKKERFSLILESASTNQTSMYLCASSLTGVGSYNSPLHFGNGTRLTVT.